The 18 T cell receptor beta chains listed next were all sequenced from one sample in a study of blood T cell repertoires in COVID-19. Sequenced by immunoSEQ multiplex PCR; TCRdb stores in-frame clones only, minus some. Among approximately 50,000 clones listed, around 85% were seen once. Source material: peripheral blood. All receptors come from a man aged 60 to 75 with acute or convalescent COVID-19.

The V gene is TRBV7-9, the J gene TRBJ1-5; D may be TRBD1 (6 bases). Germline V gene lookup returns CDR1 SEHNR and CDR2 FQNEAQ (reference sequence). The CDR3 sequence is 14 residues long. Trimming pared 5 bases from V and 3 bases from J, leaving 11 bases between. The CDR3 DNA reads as TGTGCCAGCAGCAGAACAGGGTACAATCAGCCCCAGCATTTT. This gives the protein CASSRTGYNQPQHF.

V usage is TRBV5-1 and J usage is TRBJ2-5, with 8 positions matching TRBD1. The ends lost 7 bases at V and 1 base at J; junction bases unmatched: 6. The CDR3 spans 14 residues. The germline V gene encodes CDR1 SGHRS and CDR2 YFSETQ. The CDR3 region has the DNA TGCGCCAGCCGGATCCAGGGGGCCCAAGAGACCCAGTACTTC. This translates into CASRIQGAQETQYF.

The CDR3 reads CASPSQVNTEAFF. CDR3 nucleotide sequence: TGTGCCAGCCCTTCCCAGGTGAACACTGAAGCTTTCTTT. The chain employs TRBV13 and TRBJ1-1; D remains ambiguous. Germline lookup yields CDR1 PRHDT and CDR2 FYEKMQ (reference sequence). Trimming left V 8 bases short and J 0 bases short, with 10 bases between. CDR3 size: 13 residues.

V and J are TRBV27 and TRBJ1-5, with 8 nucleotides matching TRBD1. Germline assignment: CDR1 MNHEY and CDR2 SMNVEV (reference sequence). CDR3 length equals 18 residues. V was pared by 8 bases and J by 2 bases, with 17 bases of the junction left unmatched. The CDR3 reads CASSSSWAGGSGNQPQHF. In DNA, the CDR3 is TGTGCCAGCTCATCCTCTTGGGCAGGGGGCTCGGGCAATCAGCCCCAGCATTTT.

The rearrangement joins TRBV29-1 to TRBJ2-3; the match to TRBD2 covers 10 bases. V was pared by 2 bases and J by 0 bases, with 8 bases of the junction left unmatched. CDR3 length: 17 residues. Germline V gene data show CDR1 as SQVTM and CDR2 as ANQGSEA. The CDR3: CSVERSSGSLSTDTQYF. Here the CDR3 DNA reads TGCAGCGTTGAACGGTCTAGCGGGAGCCTTAGCACAGATACGCAGTATTTT.

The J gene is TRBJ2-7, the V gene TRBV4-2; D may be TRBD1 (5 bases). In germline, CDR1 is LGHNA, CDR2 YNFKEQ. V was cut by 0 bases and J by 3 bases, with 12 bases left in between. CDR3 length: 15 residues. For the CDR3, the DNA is TGTGCCAGCAGCCAAGATGAAGGCAGGGACTACGAGCAGTACTTC. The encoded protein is CASSQDEGRDYEQYF.

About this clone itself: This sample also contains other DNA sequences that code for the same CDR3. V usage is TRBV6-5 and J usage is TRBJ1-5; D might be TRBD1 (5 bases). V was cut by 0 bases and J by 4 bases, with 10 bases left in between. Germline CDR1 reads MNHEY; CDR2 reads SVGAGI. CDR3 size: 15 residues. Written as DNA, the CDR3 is TGTGCCAGCAGTTACTCAAGTAGGGGAAATCAGCCCCAGCATTTT. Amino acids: CASSYSSRGNQPQHF.

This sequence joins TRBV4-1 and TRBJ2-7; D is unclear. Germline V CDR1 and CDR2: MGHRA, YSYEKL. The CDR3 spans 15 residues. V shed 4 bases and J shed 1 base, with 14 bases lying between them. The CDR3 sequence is CASSPAQVVSYEQYF. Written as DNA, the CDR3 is TGCGCCAGCAGCCCTGCTCAGGTGGTTTCCTACGAGCAGTACTTC.

The CDR3 region has the DNA TGTGCCAGCTCACTTAGACAGGGAGCTAACTATGGCTACACCTTC. This translates into CASSLRQGANYGYTF. This sequence joins TRBV18 and TRBJ1-2; 7 bases agree with TRBD1. The CDR3 contains 15 residues. The V gene end was trimmed by 4 bases and the J gene end by 0 bases; junction bases not matched to a gene: 5. Per germline, CDR1 KGHSH and CDR2 LQKENI.

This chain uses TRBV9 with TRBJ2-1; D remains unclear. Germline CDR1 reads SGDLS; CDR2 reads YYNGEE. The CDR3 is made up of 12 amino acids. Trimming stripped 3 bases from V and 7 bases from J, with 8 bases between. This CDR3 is CASSARDNEQFF. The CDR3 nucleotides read TGTGCCAGCAGCGCGAGAGATAATGAGCAGTTCTTC.

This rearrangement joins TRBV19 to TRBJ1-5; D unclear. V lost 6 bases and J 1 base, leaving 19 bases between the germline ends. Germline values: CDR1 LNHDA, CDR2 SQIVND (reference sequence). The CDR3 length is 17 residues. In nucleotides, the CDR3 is TGTGCCAGTAGCCTCAAGGAGTCCCGCTTGAGCAATCAGCCCCAGCATTTT. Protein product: CASSLKESRLSNQPQHF. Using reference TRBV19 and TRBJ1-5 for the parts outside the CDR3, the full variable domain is DGGITQSPKYLFRKEGQNVTLSCEQNLNHDAMYWYRQDPGQGLRLIYYSQIVNDFQKGDIAEGYSVSREKKESFPLTVTSAQKNPTAFYLCASSLKESRLSNQPQHFGDGTRLSIL.

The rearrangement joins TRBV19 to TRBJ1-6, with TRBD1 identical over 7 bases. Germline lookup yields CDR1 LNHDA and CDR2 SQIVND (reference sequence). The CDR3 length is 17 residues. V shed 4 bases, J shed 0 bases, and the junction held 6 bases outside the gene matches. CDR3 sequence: CASSTRQGLSYNSPLHF. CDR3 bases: TGTGCCAGTAGTACCCGACAGGGTCTCTCCTATAATTCACCCCTCCACTTT.

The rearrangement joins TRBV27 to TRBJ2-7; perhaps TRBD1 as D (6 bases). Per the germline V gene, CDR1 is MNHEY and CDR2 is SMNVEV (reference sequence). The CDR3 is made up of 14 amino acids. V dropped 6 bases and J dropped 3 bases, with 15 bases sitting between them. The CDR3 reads CASSRTGYLYEQYF. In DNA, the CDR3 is TGTGCCAGCAGCCGTACAGGGTACCTCTACGAGCAGTACTTC.

The CDR3 spells CASSPLPRGYTF. The DNA of the CDR3 is TGTGCCAGCAGTCCTCTCCCGCGGGGCTACACCTTC. This rearrangement joins TRBV28 to TRBJ1-2; D remains unclear. CDR1 is MDHEN, CDR2 SYDVKM, per germline. V gave up 5 bases and J gave up 8 bases, with 12 bases separating them. The CDR3 is 12 amino acids.

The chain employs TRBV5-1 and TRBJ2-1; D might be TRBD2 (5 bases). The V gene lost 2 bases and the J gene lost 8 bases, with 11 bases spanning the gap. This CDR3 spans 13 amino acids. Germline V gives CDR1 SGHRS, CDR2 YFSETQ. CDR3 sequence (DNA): TGCGCCAGCAGCTTCACGGGGTTTGATGAGCAGTTCTTC. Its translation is CASSFTGFDEQFF.

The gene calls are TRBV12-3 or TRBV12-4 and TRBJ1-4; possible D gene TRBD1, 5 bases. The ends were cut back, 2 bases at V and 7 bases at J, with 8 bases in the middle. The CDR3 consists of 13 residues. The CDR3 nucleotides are TGTGCCAGCAGTTTACTGGGGGGTGAAAAACTGTTTTTT. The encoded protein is CASSLLGGEKLFF.

The CDR3 loop reads CASSLVELKGNTIYF. The CDR3 DNA reads as TGTGCCAGCAGCTTAGTGGAGTTAAAAGGAAACACCATATATTTT. The V gene is TRBV7-8, the J gene TRBJ1-3, with D hard to call. This CDR3 comprises 15 residues. The V and J ends lost 1 base and 4 bases respectively, with 11 bases between them. Germline CDR1 SGHVS, CDR2 FQNEAQ.

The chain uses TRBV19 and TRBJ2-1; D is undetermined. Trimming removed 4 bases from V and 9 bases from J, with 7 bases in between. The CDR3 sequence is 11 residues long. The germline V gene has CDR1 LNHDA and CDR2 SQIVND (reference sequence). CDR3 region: CASSNSGEQFF. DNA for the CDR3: TGTGCCAGTAGTAACTCTGGTGAGCAGTTCTTC.